This T cell receptor (beta chain) was observed in a study of CD8 T cells in Susac syndrome. At the level of the study: When blood was drawn, the patients with Susac syndrome were therapy-naive, on corticosteroids, or on intravenous immunoglobulin alone.

Study-wide results and caveats: The study acknowledged a relatively small number of individuals in its TCR sequencing and HLA analysis.

From blood CD8+ and CD4+ T cells, the TCR beta chain was sequenced. The diagnostic criteria were recently defined, and patients with Susac syndrome met them for definite or probable disease. About this clonotype: No antigen is known for it.

CDR1 and CDR2 (germline): SEHNR, FQNEAQ (reference sequence). The CDR3 is made up of 14 amino acids. Trimming removed 2 bases at V and 8 bases at J, with 15 bases between. Random hexamers served to reverse transcribe roughly 0.5 to 1 ug RNA. TCRdb processed the immunoSEQ multiplex PCR reads anew with MiXCR; each CDR3 protein has one entry. In the table there are 150,000 to 200,000 distinct CDR3 sequences, 90% to 95% of which are singletons. The source is a human donor with Susac syndrome. The sequencing input was CD4+ T cells from PBMCs. The chain recombines TRBV7-9 with TRBJ1-2; maybe TRBD1 (5 bases). The CDR3, as DNA: TGTGCCAGCAGCTTATTGGACCCGAAGGGGGGCTACACCTTC. Translation gives CASSLLDPKGGYTF.